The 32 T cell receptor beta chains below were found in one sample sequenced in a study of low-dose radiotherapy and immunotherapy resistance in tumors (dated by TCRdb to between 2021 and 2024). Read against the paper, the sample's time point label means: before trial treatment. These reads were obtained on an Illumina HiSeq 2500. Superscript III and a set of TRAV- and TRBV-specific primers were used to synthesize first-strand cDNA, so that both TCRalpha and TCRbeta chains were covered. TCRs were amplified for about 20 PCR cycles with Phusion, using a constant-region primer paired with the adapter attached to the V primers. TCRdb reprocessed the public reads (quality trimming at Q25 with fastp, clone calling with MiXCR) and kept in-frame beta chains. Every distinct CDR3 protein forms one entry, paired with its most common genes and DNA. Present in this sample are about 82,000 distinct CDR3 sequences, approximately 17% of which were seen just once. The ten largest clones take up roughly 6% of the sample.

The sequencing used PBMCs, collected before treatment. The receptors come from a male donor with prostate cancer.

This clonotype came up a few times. This CDR3 is CASSFKFEQFF. The CDR3 nucleotides are TGTGCCAGCAGCTTTAAATTTGAGCAGTTCTTC. The chain uses TRBV11-2 and TRBJ2-1, with no clear D. The germline gives CDR1 SGHAT, CDR2 FQNNGV. This CDR3 contains 11 residues. Trimming took 3 bases from V and 9 from J, leaving 6 bases between them. Supplemented by reference TRBV11-2 and TRBJ2-1, the full variable domain reads EAGVAQSPRYKIIEKRQSVAFWCNPISGHATLYWYQQILGQGPKLLIQFQNNGVVDDSQLPKDRFSAERLKGVDSTLKIQPAKLEDSAVYLCASSFKFEQFFGPGTRLTVL.

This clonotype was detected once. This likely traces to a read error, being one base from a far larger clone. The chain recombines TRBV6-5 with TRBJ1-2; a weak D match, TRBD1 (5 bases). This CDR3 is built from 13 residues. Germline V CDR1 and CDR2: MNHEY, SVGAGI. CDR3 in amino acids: CTSSEGLIGGYTF. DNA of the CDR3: TGTACCAGCAGTGAGGGACTGATTGGAGGCTACACCTTC.

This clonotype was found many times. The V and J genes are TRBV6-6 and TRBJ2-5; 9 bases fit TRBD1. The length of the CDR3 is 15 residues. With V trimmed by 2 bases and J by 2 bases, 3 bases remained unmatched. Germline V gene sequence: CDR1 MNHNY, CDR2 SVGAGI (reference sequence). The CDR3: CASSYRGTGQETQYF. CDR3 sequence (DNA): TGTGCCAGCAGTTACAGGGGGACAGGGCAAGAGACCCAGTACTTC.

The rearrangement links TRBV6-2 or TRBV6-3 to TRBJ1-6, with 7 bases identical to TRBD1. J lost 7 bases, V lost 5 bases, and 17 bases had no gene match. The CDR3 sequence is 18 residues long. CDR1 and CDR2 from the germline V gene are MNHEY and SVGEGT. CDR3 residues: CASSRSLLQGTLNSPLHF. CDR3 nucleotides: TGTGCCAGCAGTAGAAGTCTGCTACAGGGGACCTTGAATTCACCCCTCCACTTT.

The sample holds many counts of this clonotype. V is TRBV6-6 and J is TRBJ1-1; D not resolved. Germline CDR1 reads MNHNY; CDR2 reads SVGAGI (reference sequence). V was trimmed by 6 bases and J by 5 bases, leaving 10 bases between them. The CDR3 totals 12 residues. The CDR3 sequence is CASRPPGTEAFF. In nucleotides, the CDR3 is TGTGCCAGCAGACCACCAGGAACTGAAGCTTTCTTT.

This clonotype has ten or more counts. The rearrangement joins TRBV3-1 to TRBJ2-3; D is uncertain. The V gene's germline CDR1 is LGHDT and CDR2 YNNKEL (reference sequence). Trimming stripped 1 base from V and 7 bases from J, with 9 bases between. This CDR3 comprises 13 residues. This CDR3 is CASSQGSGYTQYF. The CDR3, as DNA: TGTGCCAGCAGCCAAGGATCCGGGTATACGCAGTATTTT.

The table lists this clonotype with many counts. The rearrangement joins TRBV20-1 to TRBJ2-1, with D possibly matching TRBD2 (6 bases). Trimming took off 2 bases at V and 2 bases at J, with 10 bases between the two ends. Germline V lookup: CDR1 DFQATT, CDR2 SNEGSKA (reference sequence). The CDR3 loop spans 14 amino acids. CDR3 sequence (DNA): TGCAGTGCTAGACGGGGCGGGGCCTACAATGAGCAGTTCTTC. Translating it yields CSARRGGAYNEQFF.

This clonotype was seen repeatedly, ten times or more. The CDR3, as DNA: TGTGCCAGCAGCCCAACCAGGGGCTACGAGCAGTACTTC. Its translation: CASSPTRGYEQYF. The chain combines TRBV6-8 with TRBJ2-7; the D gene is possibly TRBD1 (6 bases). The V end was cut by 6 bases, the J end by 3 bases, with 12 bases between. CDR3 size: 13 residues. Germline V gene lookup returns CDR1 MNHGY and CDR2 SAAAGT.

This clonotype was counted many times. The CDR3: CAWEARGYGYTF. The DNA for the CDR3 is TGTGCCTGGGAGGCGCGGGGGTATGGCTACACCTTC. The gene calls are TRBV30 and TRBJ1-2, with D possibly being TRBD1 (5 bases). Trimming took off 5 bases at V and 5 bases at J, with 12 bases between the two ends. Germline loops: CDR1 GTSNPN, CDR2 SVGIG (reference sequence). CDR3 length: 12 amino acids. The full variable domain, rest sourced from reference TRBV30 and TRBJ1-2, is SQTIHQWPATLVQPVGSPLSLECTVEGTSNPNLYWYRQAAGRGLQLLFYSVGIGQISSEVPQNLSASRPQDRQFILSSKKLLLSDSGFYLCAWEARGYGYTFGSGTRLTVV.

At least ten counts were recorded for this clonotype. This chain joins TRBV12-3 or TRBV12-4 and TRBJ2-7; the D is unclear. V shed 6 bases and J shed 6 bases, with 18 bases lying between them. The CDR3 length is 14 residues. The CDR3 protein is CASRSPTGRFEQYF. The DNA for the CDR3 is TGTGCCAGCAGGTCCCCTACGGGCCGCTTCGAGCAGTACTTC.

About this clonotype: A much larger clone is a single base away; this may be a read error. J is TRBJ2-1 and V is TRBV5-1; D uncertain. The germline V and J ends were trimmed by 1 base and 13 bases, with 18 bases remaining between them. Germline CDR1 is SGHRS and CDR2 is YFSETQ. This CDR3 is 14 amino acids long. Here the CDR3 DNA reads TGCGCCAGCAGCTTGCTGTCAGAGGAAGAGACCCAGTTCTTC. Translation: CASSLLSEEETQFF. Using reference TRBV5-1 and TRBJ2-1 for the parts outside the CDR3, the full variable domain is KAGVTQTPRYLIKTRGQQVTLSCSPISGHRSVSWYQQTPGQGLQFLFEYFSETQRNKGNFPGRFSGRQFSNSRSEMNVSTLELGDSALYLCASSLLSEEETQFFGPGTRLTVL.

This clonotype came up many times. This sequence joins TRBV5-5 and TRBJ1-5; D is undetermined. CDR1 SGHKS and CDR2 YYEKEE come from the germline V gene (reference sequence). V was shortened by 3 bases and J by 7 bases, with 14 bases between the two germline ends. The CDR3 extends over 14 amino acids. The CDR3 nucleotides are TGTGCCAGCAGCTCCGGCGCGGGAAGGCAGCCCCAGCATTTT. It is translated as CASSSGAGRQPQHF.

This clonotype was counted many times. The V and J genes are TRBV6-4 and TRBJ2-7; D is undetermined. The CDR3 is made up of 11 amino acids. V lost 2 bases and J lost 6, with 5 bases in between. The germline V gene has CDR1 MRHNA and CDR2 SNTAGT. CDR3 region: CASSDPREQYF. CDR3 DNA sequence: TGTGCCAGCAGTGACCCGCGCGAGCAGTACTTC.

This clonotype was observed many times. The CDR3 nucleotides are TGTGCCAGCAGGCTTAGCGGGGGGACCATCCATGAGCAGTTCTTC. It yields the protein CASRLSGGTIHEQFF. The chain links TRBV3-1 to TRBJ2-1, with 10 positions matching TRBD2. V lost 6 bases to trimming and J lost 8 bases; unmatched junction nucleotides: 10. The CDR3 is made up of 15 amino acids. Germline values: CDR1 LGHDT, CDR2 YNNKEL (reference sequence).

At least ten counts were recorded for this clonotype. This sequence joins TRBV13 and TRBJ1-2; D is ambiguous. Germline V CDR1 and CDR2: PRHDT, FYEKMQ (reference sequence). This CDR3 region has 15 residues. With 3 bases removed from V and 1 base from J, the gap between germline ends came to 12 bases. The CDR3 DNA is TGTGCCAGCAGCTTTCGTGCGTCGGGTAACTATGGCTACACCTTC. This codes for CASSFRASGNYGYTF.

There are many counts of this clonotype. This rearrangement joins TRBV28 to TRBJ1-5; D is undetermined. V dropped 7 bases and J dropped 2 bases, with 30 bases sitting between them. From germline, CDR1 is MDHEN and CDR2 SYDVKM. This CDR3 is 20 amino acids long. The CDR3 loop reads CASKKRRTGAGSRGNQPQHF. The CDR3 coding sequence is TGTGCCAGCAAGAAACGCCGGACGGGAGCCGGGTCGCGGGGCAATCAGCCCCAGCATTTT. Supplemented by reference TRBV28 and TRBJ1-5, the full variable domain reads DVKVTQSSRYLVKRTGEKVFLECVQDMDHENMFWYRQDPGLGLRLIYFSYDVKMKEKGDIPEGYSVSREKKERFSLILESASTNQTSMYLCASKKRRTGAGSRGNQPQHFGDGTRLSIL.

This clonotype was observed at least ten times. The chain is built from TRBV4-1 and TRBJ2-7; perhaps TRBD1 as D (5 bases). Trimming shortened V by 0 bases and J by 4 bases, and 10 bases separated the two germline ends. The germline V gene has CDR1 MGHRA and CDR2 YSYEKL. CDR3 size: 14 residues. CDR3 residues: CASSQEWGRYEQYF. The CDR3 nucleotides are TGCGCCAGCAGCCAAGAGTGGGGCCGGTACGAGCAGTACTTC.

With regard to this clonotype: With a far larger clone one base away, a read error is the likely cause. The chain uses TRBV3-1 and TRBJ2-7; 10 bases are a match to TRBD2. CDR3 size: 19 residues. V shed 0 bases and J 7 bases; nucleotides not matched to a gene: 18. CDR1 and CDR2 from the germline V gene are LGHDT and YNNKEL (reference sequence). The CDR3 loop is CASSQDFPASGRQYNEQYF. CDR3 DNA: TGTGCCAGCAGCCAAGATTTCCCGGCTAGCGGGAGACAGTACAATGAGCAGTACTTC.

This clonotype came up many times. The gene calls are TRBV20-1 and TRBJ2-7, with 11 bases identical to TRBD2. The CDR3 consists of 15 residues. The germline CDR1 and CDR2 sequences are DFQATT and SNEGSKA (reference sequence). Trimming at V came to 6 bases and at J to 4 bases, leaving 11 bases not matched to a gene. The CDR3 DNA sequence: TGCAGTGCGCTTAATAGCGGGGGGGCCAAGTACGAGCAGTACTTC. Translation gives CSALNSGGAKYEQYF.

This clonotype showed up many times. This CDR3 reads CASNLAGRGSGGYTF. The CDR3 DNA reads as TGTGCCAGCAACCTGGCTGGCAGGGGCTCTGGGGGCTACACCTTC. The genes are TRBV5-5 and TRBJ1-2; maybe TRBD1 (6 bases). This CDR3 spans 15 amino acids. Trimming removed 6 bases at V and 8 bases at J, with 23 bases between. Germline CDR1 is SGHKS and CDR2 is YYEKEE (reference sequence).

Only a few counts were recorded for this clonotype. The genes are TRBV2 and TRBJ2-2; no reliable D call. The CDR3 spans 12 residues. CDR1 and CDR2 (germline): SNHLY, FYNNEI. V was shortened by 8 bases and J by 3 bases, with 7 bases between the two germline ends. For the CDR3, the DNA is TGTGCCAGCCGCAAGTACACCGGGGAGCTGTTTTTT. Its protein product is CASRKYTGELFF.

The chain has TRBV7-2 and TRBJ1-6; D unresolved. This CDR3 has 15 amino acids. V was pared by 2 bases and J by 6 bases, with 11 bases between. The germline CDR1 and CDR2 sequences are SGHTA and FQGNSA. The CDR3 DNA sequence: TGTGCCAGCAGCTTAAGCGTGGCCCGTAATTCACCCCTCCACTTT. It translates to CASSLSVARNSPLHF.

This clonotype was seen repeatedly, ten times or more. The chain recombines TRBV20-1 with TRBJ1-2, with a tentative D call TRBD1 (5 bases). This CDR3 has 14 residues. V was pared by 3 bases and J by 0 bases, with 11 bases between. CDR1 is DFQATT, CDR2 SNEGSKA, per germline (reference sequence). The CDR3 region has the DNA TGCAGTGCTAGGGGGGACCGCACTAACTATGGCTACACCTTC. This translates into CSARGDRTNYGYTF.

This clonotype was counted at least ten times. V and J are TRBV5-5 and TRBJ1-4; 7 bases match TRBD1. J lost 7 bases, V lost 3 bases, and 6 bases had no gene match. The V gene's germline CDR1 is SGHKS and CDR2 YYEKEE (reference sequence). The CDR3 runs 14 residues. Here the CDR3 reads CASSSYRDSEKLFF. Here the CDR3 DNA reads TGTGCCAGCAGCTCTTACCGGGACAGTGAAAAACTGTTTTTT.

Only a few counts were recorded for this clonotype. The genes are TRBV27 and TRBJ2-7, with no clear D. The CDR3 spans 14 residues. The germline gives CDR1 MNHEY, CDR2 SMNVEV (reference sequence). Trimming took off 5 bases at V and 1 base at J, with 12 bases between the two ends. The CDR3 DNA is TGTGCCAGCAGTAGCAATAGCCTTTCCTACGAGCAGTACTTC. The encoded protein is CASSSNSLSYEQYF.

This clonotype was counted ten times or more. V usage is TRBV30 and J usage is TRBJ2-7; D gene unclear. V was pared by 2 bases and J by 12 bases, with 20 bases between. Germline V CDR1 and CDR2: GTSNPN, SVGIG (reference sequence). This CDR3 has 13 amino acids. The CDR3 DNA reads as TGTGCCTGGAGTCCCTTAAACTCCCCGCGCCTGTACTTC. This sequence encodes CAWSPLNSPRLYF.

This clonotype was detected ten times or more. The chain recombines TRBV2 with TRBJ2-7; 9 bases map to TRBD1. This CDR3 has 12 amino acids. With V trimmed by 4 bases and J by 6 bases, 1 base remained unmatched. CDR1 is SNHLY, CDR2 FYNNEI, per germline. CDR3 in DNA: TGTGCCAGCAGTGGGACAGGGGCCGAGCAGTACTTC. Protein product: CASSGTGAEQYF.

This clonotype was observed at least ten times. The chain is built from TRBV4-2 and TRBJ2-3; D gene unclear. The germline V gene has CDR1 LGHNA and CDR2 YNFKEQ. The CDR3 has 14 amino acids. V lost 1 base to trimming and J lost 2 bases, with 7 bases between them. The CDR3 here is CASSQAASTDTQYF. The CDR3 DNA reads TGTGCCAGCAGCCAAGCGGCGTCCACAGATACGCAGTATTTT.

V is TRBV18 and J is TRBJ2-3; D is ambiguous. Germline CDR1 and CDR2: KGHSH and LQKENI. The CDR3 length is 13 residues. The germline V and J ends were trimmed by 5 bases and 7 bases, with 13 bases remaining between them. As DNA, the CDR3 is TGTGCCAGCTCAGTAGAGAGCGCTCATACGCAGTATTTT. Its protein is CASSVESAHTQYF. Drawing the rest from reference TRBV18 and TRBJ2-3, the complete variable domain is NAGVMQNPRHLVRRRGQEARLRCSPMKGHSHVYWYRQLPEEGLKFMVYLQKENIIDESGMPKERFSAEFPKEGPSILRIQQVVRGDSAAYFCASSVESAHTQYFGPGTRLTVL.

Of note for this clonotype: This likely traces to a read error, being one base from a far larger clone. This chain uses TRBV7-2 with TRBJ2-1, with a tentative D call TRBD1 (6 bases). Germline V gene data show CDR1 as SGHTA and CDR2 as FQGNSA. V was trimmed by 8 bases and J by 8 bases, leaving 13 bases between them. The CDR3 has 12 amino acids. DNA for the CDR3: TGTGCCAGCTGCGAGGACAGATATGAGCAGTTCTTC. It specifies CASCEDRYEQFF.

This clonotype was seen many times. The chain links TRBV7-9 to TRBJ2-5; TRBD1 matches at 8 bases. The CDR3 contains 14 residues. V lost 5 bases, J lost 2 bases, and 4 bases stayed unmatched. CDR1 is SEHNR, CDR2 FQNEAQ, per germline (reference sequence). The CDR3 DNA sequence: TGTGCCAGCAGCGCAGGGACAGGACAAGAGACCCAGTACTTC. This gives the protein CASSAGTGQETQYF.

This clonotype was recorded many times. DNA for the CDR3: TGTGCCACCACCCGGGGACAGGGGGGATACAATGAGCAGTTCTTC. This codes for CATTRGQGGYNEQFF. J is TRBJ2-1 and V is TRBV24-1; 11 bases agree with TRBD1. V gave up 8 bases and J gave up 4 bases; unmatched junction bases: 6. Germline V lookup: CDR1 KGHDR, CDR2 SFDVKD. The CDR3 totals 15 residues.